The 27 T cell receptor beta chains reported below all come from one sample, sequenced in a study of T-cell reconstitution after alpha-beta-depleted transplantation in children. A library of TCRbeta sequences, prepared with unique molecular identifiers, was generated. TCRdb used MiXCR to reprocess the PCR reads, holding one entry per CDR3 protein. The sample has about 250,000 distinct CDR3 sequences, roughly 25% seen once. Source: PBMCs, mostly from graft donor cells, taken 360 days after TCRalphabeta/CD19-depleted stem cell transplant. The receptors derive from a female patient between 2 and 15 years old who had a stem cell transplant for congenital amegakaryocytic thrombocytopenia, so the T cells may come from the graft donor.

This clonotype was counted only a few times. CDR3 residues: CASTPGGLVSKKQFF. CDR3 DNA sequence: TGTGCCAGCACCCCAGGGGGACTAGTCTCAAAAAAGCAGTTCTTC. V gene TRBV6-2 or TRBV6-3 combines with J gene TRBJ2-1; TRBD2 might be the D (8 bases). V lost 7 bases, J lost 11 bases, and 24 bases lay in between. The CDR3 is 15 residues long. The germline V gene has CDR1 MNHEY and CDR2 SVGEGT.

The chain has TRBV2 and TRBJ1-3; perhaps TRBD1 as D (5 bases). The CDR3 has 14 amino acids. Germline V lookup: CDR1 SNHLY, CDR2 FYNNEI. V lost 5 bases, J lost 7 bases, and 15 bases lay in between. The DNA of the CDR3 is TGTGCCAGCAGTTTACAGCGATGGGGGAACACCATATATTTT. It encodes CASSLQRWGNTIYF. Full variable domain (remainder filled in from reference TRBV2 and TRBJ1-3): EPEVTQTPSHQVTQMGQEVILRCVPISNHLYFYWYRQILGQKVEFLVSFYNNEISEKSEIFDDQFSVERPDGSNFTLKIRSTKLEDSAMYFCASSLQRWGNTIYFGEGSWLTVV.

J is TRBJ1-6 and V is TRBV27; no reliable D call. CDR3 length equals 15 residues. V lost 3 bases and J 7 bases, leaving 13 bases between the germline ends. From germline, CDR1 is MNHEY and CDR2 SMNVEV (reference sequence). CDR3 loop: CASSLDSGWNSPLHF. CDR3 in DNA: TGTGCCAGCAGTTTGGATTCCGGGTGGAATTCACCCCTCCACTTT.

The chain uses TRBV4-3 and TRBJ2-1, with D unclear. CDR3 length equals 19 residues. Germline V CDR1 and CDR2: LGHNA, YSLEER. V was trimmed by 3 bases and J by 8 bases, leaving 29 bases between them. The CDR3 region has the DNA TGCGCCAGCAGCCACGTTTCGCGGCCAGGCAAAGGCAATTATTATGAGCAGTTCTTC. Its translation: CASSHVSRPGKGNYYEQFF.

This rearrangement joins TRBV4-3 to TRBJ2-7, with TRBD1 as a possible D gene (5 bases). Germline CDR1 and CDR2: LGHNA and YSLEER. Trimming removed 0 bases from V and 6 bases from J, with 12 bases in between. The CDR3 is made up of 14 amino acids. The CDR3 sequence is CASSQDFAGSEQYF. The CDR3 DNA is TGCGCCAGCAGCCAAGATTTCGCAGGGTCCGAGCAGTACTTC.

This clonotype has ten or more counts. The rearrangement uses TRBV6-2 or TRBV6-3 and TRBJ2-1; D is undetermined. Trimming took 5 bases from V and 4 from J, leaving 3 bases between them. In germline, CDR1 is MNHEY, CDR2 SVGEGT. The CDR3 extends over 11 amino acids. CDR3 coding DNA: TGTGCCAGCAGTAGGTACAATGAGCAGTTCTTC. Translated: CASSRYNEQFF.

This clonotype was seen at least ten times. The chain employs TRBV20-1 and TRBJ2-2; 7 positions agree with TRBD2. Germline CDR1 and CDR2: DFQATT and SNEGSKA (reference sequence). This CDR3 has 15 amino acids. With V trimmed by 6 bases and J by 1 base, 8 bases remained unmatched. CDR3 loop: CSALTGLGNTGELFF. The CDR3 DNA follows: TGCAGTGCCCTGACTGGACTAGGGAACACCGGGGAGCTGTTTTTT.

This clonotype was seen a few times. The genes are TRBV20-1 and TRBJ2-3; TRBD2 matches at 9 bases. The CDR3 extends over 17 amino acids. Per the germline V gene, CDR1 is DFQATT and CDR2 is SNEGSKA (reference sequence). After removal of 0 bases from V and 0 bases from J, the junction contained 7 bases not matched to a gene. This CDR3 reads CSARDPWREGSTDTQYF. CDR3 coding DNA: TGCAGTGCTAGAGATCCGTGGCGGGAGGGCAGCACAGATACGCAGTATTTT.

This clonotype is termed medium-sized. The chain joins TRBV28 to TRBJ2-3; D is undetermined. The CDR3 totals 13 residues. V was shortened by 10 bases and J by 0 bases, with 11 bases between the two germline ends. Germline CDR1 and CDR2: MDHEN and SYDVKM. The CDR3 DNA sequence: TGTGCCAACCCCCTACACAGCACAGATACGCAGTATTTT. Residues: CANPLHSTDTQYF. The full variable domain, rest sourced from reference TRBV28 and TRBJ2-3, is DVKVTQSSRYLVKRTGEKVFLECVQDMDHENMFWYRQDPGLGLRLIYFSYDVKMKEKGDIPEGYSVSREKKERFSLILESASTNQTSMYLCANPLHSTDTQYFGPGTRLTVL.

The DNA for the CDR3 is TGTGCCAGCGGTCGGGGCCGTGGATACAATGAGCAGTTCTTC. It codes for CASGRGRGYNEQFF. V and J are TRBV2 and TRBJ2-1; D might be TRBD1 or TRBD2, each matching 5 bases. Germline CDR1 reads SNHLY; CDR2 reads FYNNEI. The CDR3 has 14 amino acids. The ends were cut back, 8 bases at V and 4 bases at J, with 15 bases in the middle.

This clonotype turned up a few times. J is TRBJ2-1 and V is TRBV20-1; unclear D gene. Between the trimmed V and J ends, which lost 2 bases and 4 bases, there was a span of 15 bases. There are 15 residues in the CDR3. Germline assignment: CDR1 DFQATT and CDR2 SNEGSKA (reference sequence). The CDR3 reads CSARSWVESYNEQFF. CDR3 nucleotides: TGCAGTGCTAGAAGTTGGGTAGAATCTTACAATGAGCAGTTCTTC.

This clonotype has more than one count but fewer than ten. The V gene is TRBV5-1, the J gene TRBJ1-4, with a possible D match to TRBD1 (6 bases). V gave up 3 bases and J gave up 1 base, with 13 bases separating them. The CDR3 runs to 16 residues. CDR1 is SGHRS and CDR2 is YFSETQ in the germline V gene. The CDR3 sequence is CASSYRASETNEKLFF. The CDR3 nucleotides are TGCGCCAGCAGCTACAGGGCGTCCGAAACTAATGAAAAACTGTTTTTT.

The chain employs TRBV9 and TRBJ2-3, with TRBD2 matching 10 bases. CDR1 SGDLS and CDR2 YYNGEE come from the germline V gene. The CDR3 totals 15 residues. After removal of 0 bases from V and 5 bases from J, the junction contained 3 bases not matched to a gene. Written as DNA, the CDR3 is TGTGCCAGCAGCGTAGGTAGCGGGAGGTTAGATACGCAGTATTTT. Translating gives CASSVGSGRLDTQYF.

A few counts support this clonotype. This sequence joins TRBV7-8 and TRBJ1-2; 9 bases line up with TRBD1. The germline CDR1 and CDR2 sequences are SGHVS and FQNEAQ. This CDR3 has 16 amino acids. The V and J ends lost 1 base and 6 bases, in that order; junction bases with no gene match: 9. CDR3 loop: CASSLEPGDRADGYTF. CDR3 DNA: TGTGCCAGCAGCTTAGAGCCCGGGGACAGGGCGGATGGCTACACCTTC.

This clonotype occurred many times. The chain couples TRBV4-1 to TRBJ2-7, with D perhaps matching TRBD2 (6 bases). V gave up 1 base and J gave up 3 bases, with 16 bases separating them. The CDR3 spans 16 residues. CDR1 MGHRA and CDR2 YSYEKL come from the germline V gene. This CDR3 is CASSQVFGPGGYEQYF. The CDR3 DNA reads as TGCGCCAGCAGCCAAGTATTCGGTCCCGGGGGCTACGAGCAGTACTTC.

This clonotype was seen a few times. The genes are TRBV29-1 and TRBJ2-1, with unresolved D. This CDR3 has 11 residues. The germline V gene has CDR1 SQVTM and CDR2 ANQGSEA. The V end was cut by 4 bases, the J end by 4 bases, with 5 bases between. The CDR3 spells CSVGLYNEQFF. The CDR3 bases are TGCAGCGTTGGTCTATACAATGAGCAGTTCTTC.

The V and J genes are TRBV12-3 or TRBV12-4 and TRBJ2-7; D is perhaps TRBD1 (7 bases). This CDR3 has 13 residues. V gave up 5 bases and J gave up 5 bases, with 13 bases separating them. This CDR3 is CASSPQGGHEQYF. The DNA for the CDR3 is TGTGCCAGCAGTCCTCAGGGGGGCCACGAGCAGTACTTC.

The rearrangement links TRBV30 to TRBJ1-4; no firm D call. The germline V gene encodes CDR1 GTSNPN and CDR2 SVGIG (reference sequence). The V end was cut by 8 bases, the J end by 3 bases, with 16 bases between. CDR3 length: 14 residues. For the CDR3, the DNA is TGTGCCGGCGACGCGTCCCCGGCTAATGAAAAACTGTTTTTT. As protein: CAGDASPANEKLFF.

Only a few counts were recorded for this clonotype. This chain connects TRBV15 to TRBJ2-5, with D perhaps given as TRBD1 or TRBD2 (5 bases each). With 0 bases removed from V and 5 bases from J, the gap between germline ends came to 13 bases. The germline V gene encodes CDR1 LNHNV and CDR2 YYDKDF (reference sequence). The CDR3 contains 15 residues. The CDR3: CATSRDRGREETQYF. The CDR3 region has the DNA TGTGCCACCAGCAGAGATCGGGGCAGGGAGGAGACCCAGTACTTC.

Many counts were recorded for this clonotype. DNA for the CDR3: TGTGCCAGCAGCGTAGGATCAGGGTTCGTACAAGAGACCCAGTACTTC. Its translation is CASSVGSGFVQETQYF. V usage is TRBV9 and J usage is TRBJ2-5; D perhaps matches TRBD1 (5 bases). Germline lookup yields CDR1 SGDLS and CDR2 YYNGEE. The length of the CDR3 is 16 residues. V lost 0 bases, J lost 2 bases, and 14 bases lay in between.

The V gene is TRBV28, the J gene TRBJ2-5; 9 bases match TRBD1. In germline, CDR1 is MDHEN, CDR2 SYDVKM. V lost 6 bases, J lost 1 base, and 6 bases stayed unmatched. The CDR3 runs to 15 residues. As DNA, the CDR3 is TGTGCCAGCAGGACTGACAGGGGGGTCCAAGAGACCCAGTACTTC. It translates to CASRTDRGVQETQYF.

The gene calls are TRBV14 and TRBJ2-5, with D possibly TRBD2 on 5 matching bases. Germline CDR1 is SGHDN and CDR2 is FVKESK. There are 14 residues in the CDR3. V was cut by 5 bases and J by 2 bases, with 12 bases left in between. This chain's CDR3 is CASSSRGRQETQYF. The CDR3 DNA reads as TGTGCCAGCAGCTCCCGAGGGAGACAAGAGACCCAGTACTTC.

This clonotype showed up just a few times. The rearrangement links TRBV12-3 or TRBV12-4 to TRBJ2-7; D remains ambiguous. The CDR3 has 12 amino acids. The V end lost 1 base, the J end lost 5 bases, and 6 bases lay between the germline ends. CDR3 nucleotides: TGTGCCAGCAGTTTAGTGGGTCACGAGCAGTACTTC. Translating gives CASSLVGHEQYF.

This clonotype was detected a few times. The CDR3 DNA follows: TGCAGTGCTTGTGGTTGGGCTAGCGACATCTACAATGAGCAGTTCTTC. Amino acids: CSACGWASDIYNEQFF. This rearrangement joins TRBV20-1 to TRBJ2-1; a weak D match, TRBD2 (6 bases). The germline V and J ends were trimmed by 5 bases and 3 bases, with 20 bases remaining between them. In germline, CDR1 is DFQATT, CDR2 SNEGSKA (reference sequence). The CDR3 loop spans 16 amino acids.

The chain joins TRBV2 to TRBJ1-2, with 7 bases fitting TRBD1. Trimming cost V 10 bases and J 3 bases; bases outside gene matches: 8. The CDR3 covers 13 residues. The germline gives CDR1 SNHLY, CDR2 FYNNEI. The CDR3 spells CATETGTDYGYTF. The CDR3 coding sequence is TGTGCCACCGAGACAGGGACTGACTATGGCTACACCTTC.

The chain joins TRBV5-1 to TRBJ1-1; tentative D call: TRBD1 (5 bases). CDR3 size: 14 residues. CDR1 SGHRS and CDR2 YFSETQ come from the germline V gene. Trimming took off 4 bases at V and 4 bases at J, with 14 bases between the two ends. The CDR3 bases are TGCGCCAGCAGCAGTCAGGGTCTCGGCACTGAAGCTTTCTTT. It translates to CASSSQGLGTEAFF.

V usage is TRBV6-2 or TRBV6-3 and J usage is TRBJ2-1; D ambiguous. V was trimmed by 2 bases and J by 6 bases, leaving 23 bases between them. Germline V gives CDR1 MNHEY, CDR2 SVGEGT. The CDR3 is 18 amino acids. DNA for the CDR3: TGTGCCAGCAGTTACCCGGAGTTTGGCTTACGACCGGGCAATGAGCAGTTCTTC. The encoded protein is CASSYPEFGLRPGNEQFF.